What follows are 21 T cell receptor beta chains derived from one specimen sequenced in a study of cytomegalovirus exposure and HLA in healthy donors. Primers for the PCR totalled 60 Vbeta and 13 Jbeta. Using immunoSEQ multiplex PCR, the repertoire was profiled, and TCRdb retains in-frame clones only, with some absent. The repertoire holds about 99,000 clones, with roughly three quarters as singletons. Material for sequencing was PBMCs. All receptors come from a young woman in good health and CMV-seropositive.

This clone was found a few times. V is TRBV10-3 and J is TRBJ2-7, with TRBD1 matching 10 bases. Looked up from germline, CDR1 is ENHRY and CDR2 is SYGVKD. Trimming removed 2 bases from V and 4 bases from J; junction bases left unmatched: 5. This CDR3 has 15 residues. The DNA for the CDR3 is TGTGCCATCAGTGAGCCCCGGACAGGGGGATACGAGCAGTACTTC. Its translation is CAISEPRTGGYEQYF.

Only a few counts were recorded for this clone. The genes are TRBV5-1 and TRBJ2-2; TRBD2 agrees at 12 bases. V lost 6 bases, J lost 6 bases, and 6 bases stayed unmatched. Per germline, CDR1 SGHRS and CDR2 YFSETQ. This CDR3 contains 15 residues. In nucleotides, the CDR3 is TGCGCCAGCACCCTAGCGGGGGGGCCCTCCGGGGAGCTGTTTTTT. This gives the protein CASTLAGGPSGELFF. Using reference TRBV5-1 and TRBJ2-2 for the parts outside the CDR3, the full variable domain is KAGVTQTPRYLIKTRGQQVTLSCSPISGHRSVSWYQQTPGQGLQFLFEYFSETQRNKGNFPGRFSGRQFSNSRSEMNVSTLELGDSALYLCASTLAGGPSGELFFGEGSRLTVL.

A few counts support this clone. The gene calls are TRBV19 and TRBJ1-5, with D hard to call. This CDR3 has 13 amino acids. CDR1 and CDR2 from the germline V gene are LNHDA and SQIVND (reference sequence). The V end lost 5 bases, the J end lost 1 base, and 6 bases lay between the germline ends. The CDR3, as DNA: TGTGCCAGTAGTCAGAGGAGCAATCAGCCCCAGCATTTT. Translating it yields CASSQRSNQPQHF. Variable domain in full (rest from reference TRBV19 and TRBJ1-5): DGGITQSPKYLFRKEGQNVTLSCEQNLNHDAMYWYRQDPGQGLRLIYYSQIVNDFQKGDIAEGYSVSREKKESFPLTVTSAQKNPTAFYLCASSQRSNQPQHFGDGTRLSIL.

V and J are TRBV15 and TRBJ1-3; D gene unclear. CDR3 length: 16 residues. The germline V gene has CDR1 LNHNV and CDR2 YYDKDF (reference sequence). Trimming took off 0 bases at V and 0 bases at J, with 9 bases between the two ends. CDR3 residues: CATSRDTQISGNTIYF. DNA for the CDR3: TGTGCCACCAGCAGAGATACACAGATCTCTGGAAACACCATATATTTT.

This clone was detected a few times. The V gene is TRBV6-5, the J gene TRBJ2-3; 7 bases agree with TRBD1. The junction had 4 bases not matched to a gene; V was cut back by 5 bases and J by 2 bases. This CDR3 is built from 14 residues. Looked up from germline, CDR1 is MNHEY and CDR2 is SVGAGI. CDR3 sequence reads: CASSRQGFTDTQYF. The CDR3 DNA sequence: TGTGCCAGCAGTCGACAGGGCTTCACAGATACGCAGTATTTT.

This rearrangement joins TRBV7-9 to TRBJ1-3; 7 bases are shared with TRBD1. Germline V lookup: CDR1 SEHNR, CDR2 FQNEAQ (reference sequence). J lost 0 bases, V lost 2 bases, and 1 base had no gene match. This CDR3 spans 15 amino acids. Written as DNA, the CDR3 is TGTGCCAGCAGCTTAACAGGGGCCTCTGGAAACACCATATATTTT. It yields the protein CASSLTGASGNTIYF.

The chain joins TRBV28 to TRBJ2-7; D is perhaps TRBD1 (6 bases). This CDR3 contains 15 residues. V was shortened by 5 bases and J by 7 bases, with 21 bases between the two germline ends. Per the germline V gene, CDR1 is MDHEN and CDR2 is SYDVKM. In DNA form, the CDR3 reads TGTGCCAGCAGTGGCCTAGACAGGCGCCTTGGGGAGCAGTACTTC. Translated: CASSGLDRRLGEQYF.

This clone has more than one count but fewer than ten. The chain recombines TRBV6-1 with TRBJ1-2; 10 bases line up with TRBD1. After removal of 6 bases from V and 5 bases from J, the junction contained 12 bases not matched to a gene. This CDR3 is built from 16 residues. In germline, CDR1 is MNHNS, CDR2 SASEGT. The CDR3 sequence is CASSESNPGQGYGYTF. Written as DNA, the CDR3 is TGTGCCAGCAGCGAATCAAATCCGGGACAGGGGTATGGCTACACCTTC.

This rearrangement joins TRBV29-1 to TRBJ2-3; TRBD1 aligns across 9 bases. After removal of 6 bases from V and 5 bases from J, the junction contained 6 bases not matched to a gene. Looked up from germline, CDR1 is SQVTM and CDR2 is ANQGSEA. The CDR3 runs 13 residues. The CDR3 DNA is TGCAGCGTCATTACAGGGGGCGTAGATACGCAGTATTTT. Its translation: CSVITGGVDTQYF.

This clone was seen more than once but under ten times. J is TRBJ1-2 and V is TRBV5-4; D may be TRBD1 (5 bases). The CDR3 is 12 residues long. The germline V and J ends were trimmed by 9 bases and 8 bases, with 17 bases remaining between them. From germline, CDR1 is SGHNT and CDR2 YYREEE (reference sequence). CDR3 sequence reads: CATSPQGGGYTF. The DNA of the CDR3 is TGTGCCACGTCCCCGCAGGGAGGAGGCTACACCTTC.

This clone was seen a handful of times. This chain uses TRBV6-5 with TRBJ2-1; maybe TRBD2 (7 bases). Trimming shortened V by 2 bases and J by 6 bases, and 14 bases separated the two germline ends. Looked up from germline, CDR1 is MNHEY and CDR2 is SVGAGI. CDR3 length: 15 amino acids. CDR3 nucleotide sequence: TGTGCCAGCAGTTACCCTCGGGGGGCATTCAATGAGCAGTTCTTC. Translation: CASSYPRGAFNEQFF.

The V gene is TRBV9, the J gene TRBJ2-7; possibly TRBD2 for D (5 bases). Germline V lookup: CDR1 SGDLS, CDR2 YYNGEE. The CDR3 has 15 residues. V was pared by 0 bases and J by 3 bases, with 13 bases between. The DNA of the CDR3 is TGTGCCAGCAGCGTAGTAGCAGGACTGGGCTACGAGCAGTACTTC. As protein: CASSVVAGLGYEQYF.

This clone was recorded a few times. V gene TRBV21-1 combines with J gene TRBJ1-1; the D call TRBD1 from the table was never checked on the DNA. TRBV21-1 is given as a pseudogene. This CDR3 region has 14 residues. CDR3 coding DNA: TGTGCCAGCAGCGGTCGACAGGGAAGCACTGAAGCTTTCTTT. As protein: CASSGRQGSTEAFF.

The chain uses TRBV18 and TRBJ2-7, with 8 positions matching TRBD2. Germline CDR1 reads KGHSH; CDR2 reads LQKENI. CDR3 length equals 15 residues. The junction had 8 bases not matched to a gene; V was cut back by 5 bases and J by 2 bases. The CDR3 loop is CASSAGTRNPYEQYF. The CDR3 DNA sequence: TGTGCCAGCTCAGCCGGGACTAGGAACCCCTACGAGCAGTACTTC.

The chain links TRBV15 to TRBJ2-1; perhaps TRBD1 as D (6 bases). V lost 1 base, J lost 4 bases, and 8 bases lay in between. The germline V gene encodes CDR1 LNHNV and CDR2 YYDKDF (reference sequence). This CDR3 contains 14 residues. The CDR3 protein is CATSRGTEYNEQFF. CDR3 nucleotide sequence: TGTGCCACCAGCAGAGGGACAGAATACAATGAGCAGTTCTTC.

The V call is TRBV9, the J call TRBJ2-3, with 8 bases aligning to TRBD2. This CDR3 contains 15 residues. Germline V CDR1 and CDR2: SGDLS, YYNGEE. V lost 0 bases to trimming and J lost 4 bases; unmatched junction nucleotides: 4. CDR3 DNA sequence: TGTGCCAGCAGCGTAGCGGGGGGGCCCGCAGATACGCAGTATTTT. Translating gives CASSVAGGPADTQYF.

The chain is built from TRBV19 and TRBJ1-1, with 7 bases matching TRBD1. There are 14 residues in the CDR3. CDR1 LNHDA and CDR2 SQIVND come from the germline V gene (reference sequence). Trimming took 6 bases from V and 0 from J; bases not matched to a gene: 4. In DNA form, the CDR3 reads TGTGCCAGTAGGGACGGGACAGTGAACACTGAAGCTTTCTTT. It yields the protein CASRDGTVNTEAFF.

The rearrangement links TRBV10-1 to TRBJ2-3, with D possibly matching TRBD1 (6 bases). Germline CDR1 reads WNHNN; CDR2 reads SYGVQD (reference sequence). This CDR3 spans 16 amino acids. V dropped 2 bases and J dropped 4 bases, with 16 bases sitting between them. CDR3 amino acids: CASSERAKGVPDTQYF. CDR3 nucleotides: TGCGCCAGCAGTGAGCGGGCTAAGGGGGTTCCAGATACGCAGTATTTT.

The V call is TRBV2, the J call TRBJ2-7, with no clear D. V was clipped by 3 bases and J by 0 bases, with 9 bases between them. The CDR3 is made up of 14 amino acids. CDR1 is SNHLY, CDR2 FYNNEI, per germline. Here the CDR3 reads CASSESYLSYEQYF. CDR3 nucleotides: TGTGCCAGCAGTGAGTCCTACCTCTCCTACGAGCAGTACTTC.

This clone has more than one count but fewer than ten. This chain uses TRBV6-1 with TRBJ2-7; a weak D match, TRBD2 (7 bases). CDR1 MNHNS and CDR2 SASEGT come from the germline V gene. The CDR3 has 16 amino acids. V was clipped by 3 bases and J by 1 base, with 16 bases between them. In nucleotides, the CDR3 is TGTGCCAGCAGTGAGGCCTGGGGGGGCCCTTCCTACGAGCAGTACTTC. It yields the protein CASSEAWGGPSYEQYF.

The chain is built from TRBV5-1 and TRBJ1-1, with 9 positions matching TRBD1. The V segment lost 1 base and the J segment 1 base; nucleotides outside the gene matches: 2. CDR1 SGHRS and CDR2 YFSETQ come from the germline V gene. The CDR3 consists of 15 residues. CDR3 in amino acids: CASSLMGQGNTEAFF. In nucleotides, the CDR3 is TGCGCCAGCAGCTTGATGGGACAGGGGAACACTGAAGCTTTCTTT.